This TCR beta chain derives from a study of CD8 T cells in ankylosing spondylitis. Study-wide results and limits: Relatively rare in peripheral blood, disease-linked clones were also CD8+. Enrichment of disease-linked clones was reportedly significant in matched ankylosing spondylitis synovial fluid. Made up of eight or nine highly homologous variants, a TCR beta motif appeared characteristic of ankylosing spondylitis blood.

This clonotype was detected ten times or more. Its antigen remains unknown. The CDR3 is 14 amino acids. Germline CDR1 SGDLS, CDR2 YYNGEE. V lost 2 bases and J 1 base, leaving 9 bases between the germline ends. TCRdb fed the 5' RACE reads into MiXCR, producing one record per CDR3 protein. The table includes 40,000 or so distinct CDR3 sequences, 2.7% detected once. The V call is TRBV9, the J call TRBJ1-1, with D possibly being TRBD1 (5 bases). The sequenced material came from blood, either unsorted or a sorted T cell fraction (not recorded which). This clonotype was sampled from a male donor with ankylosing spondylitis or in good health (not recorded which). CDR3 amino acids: CASSVMTENTEAFF. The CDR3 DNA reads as TGTGCCAGCAGCGTGATGACAGAGAACACTGAAGCTTTCTTT.